What follows are 23 T cell receptor beta chains derived from one specimen sequenced in a study of memory CD4+ T cells and cytomegalovirus serostatus. The sort gate was single viable CD3+CD4+CD8-CD45RO+ cells for memory CD4+ T cells. Here immunoSEQ multiplex PCR was the method, and the copy in TCRdb shows in-frame clones only, minus some. The sample lists about 62,000 clones, 75% to 80% occurring once. Specimen: memory CD4+ T cells from blood. The receptor set was obtained from an adult in good health and CMV-seropositive.

As concerns this clone: Other DNA sequences in this specimen translate into the identical CDR3. This CDR3 reads CASRRTDTEAFF. The CDR3 bases are TGTGCCAGCAGACGGACAGACACTGAAGCTTTCTTT. The V and J genes are TRBV6-5 and TRBJ1-1; maybe TRBD1 (6 bases). The germline V gene has CDR1 MNHEY and CDR2 SVGAGI. This CDR3 comprises 12 residues. Trimming shortened V by 6 bases and J by 3 bases, and 8 bases separated the two germline ends.

This sequence joins TRBV29-1 and TRBJ1-3; 8 nucleotides line up with TRBD1. From germline, CDR1 is SQVTM and CDR2 ANQGSEA. V lost 1 base and J lost 4; bases outside the gene matches: 0. This CDR3 is 13 amino acids long. The CDR3 nucleotides are TGCAGCGTTGAAGGGACAGGGGGAAACACCATATATTTT. This sequence encodes CSVEGTGGNTIYF.

The chain couples TRBV5-1 to TRBJ2-7, with D possibly being TRBD1 (5 bases). The CDR3 is 12 amino acids. The germline V gene has CDR1 SGHRS and CDR2 YFSETQ. Trimming cost V 2 bases and J 3 bases, with 6 bases left between them. CDR3 DNA sequence: TGCGCCAGCAGCTTACAGGACTACGAGCAGTACTTC. It encodes CASSLQDYEQYF.

This chain links TRBV2 with TRBJ2-7, with D possibly being TRBD1 or TRBD2 (5 bases each). The CDR3 loop spans 12 amino acids. Germline CDR1 SNHLY, CDR2 FYNNEI. Trimming stripped 6 bases from V and 0 bases from J, with 6 bases between. CDR3 nucleotide sequence: TGTGCCAGCAGGGGGGACTCCTACGAGCAGTACTTC. It encodes CASRGDSYEQYF.

The chain uses TRBV7-9 and TRBJ2-5; 8 nucleotides match TRBD1. There are 15 residues in the CDR3. V shed 6 bases and J 4 bases; nucleotides not matched to a gene: 10. Germline CDR1 is SEHNR and CDR2 is FQNEAQ (reference sequence). CDR3 DNA: TGTGCCAGCAGTCGCACAGGGGGGCAAGGAGAGACCCAGTACTTC. Translation: CASSRTGGQGETQYF.

V and J are TRBV7-2 and TRBJ1-1; D gene ambiguous. This CDR3 comprises 12 residues. CDR1 is SGHTA and CDR2 is FQGNSA in the germline V gene. Trimming pared 2 bases from V and 4 bases from J, leaving 5 bases between. The CDR3 DNA is TGTGCCAGCAGCTTACATGGCACTGAAGCTTTCTTT. Residues: CASSLHGTEAFF.

The chain employs TRBV6-5 and TRBJ1-2; 9 nucleotides agree with TRBD1. The CDR3 length is 15 residues. Germline values: CDR1 MNHEY, CDR2 SVGAGI. Unmatched junction bases numbered 8, after V lost 5 bases and J lost 4 bases. The DNA of the CDR3 is TGTGCCAGCAGTAGGGGACAGGGAAAAAGCTATGGCTACACCTTC. This gives the protein CASSRGQGKSYGYTF.

The chain employs TRBV2 and TRBJ2-1; TRBD2 matches 8 bases. Germline loops: CDR1 SNHLY, CDR2 FYNNEI. V gave up 4 bases and J gave up 9 bases; unmatched junction bases: 8. CDR3 size: 14 residues. The CDR3: CASSALRGAAEQFF. CDR3 nucleotides: TGTGCCAGCAGTGCTCTGCGGGGGGCGGCTGAGCAGTTCTTC.

The chain is built from TRBV29-1 and TRBJ2-7, with 10 bases matching TRBD2. Unmatched junction bases numbered 8, after V lost 6 bases and J lost 3 bases. The germline gives CDR1 SQVTM, CDR2 ANQGSEA. This CDR3 spans 14 amino acids. The CDR3 is CSVGVAGGLYEQYF. The CDR3 nucleotides read TGCAGCGTCGGAGTAGCGGGAGGTCTCTACGAGCAGTACTTC.

This rearrangement joins TRBV28 to TRBJ1-2; possible D gene TRBD1, 6 bases. The V end was cut by 6 bases, the J end by 5 bases, with 22 bases between. Germline V gives CDR1 MDHEN, CDR2 SYDVKM. The CDR3 loop spans 16 amino acids. The DNA for the CDR3 is TGTGCCAGCAGACCTCTCAGGGGCCGAGGCCCATATGGCTACACCTTC. Translating gives CASRPLRGRGPYGYTF.

This clone was seen a single time. CDR3 nucleotides: TGTGCCAGCAGTGTTGGGCGAGCTAATGAGCAGTTCTTC. Its translation: CASSVGRANEQFF. V gene TRBV2 combines with J gene TRBJ2-1; no definite D call. The CDR3 is 13 amino acids. Germline lookup yields CDR1 SNHLY and CDR2 FYNNEI. V dropped 4 bases and J dropped 7 bases, with 11 bases sitting between them.

This chain joins TRBV2 and TRBJ2-5; unclear D gene. The CDR3 runs to 12 residues. Trimming pared 5 bases from V and 5 bases from J, leaving 9 bases between. Looked up from germline, CDR1 is SNHLY and CDR2 is FYNNEI. Written as DNA, the CDR3 is TGTGCCAGCAGTCTCACATGGGAGACCCAGTACTTC. This codes for CASSLTWETQYF.

The CDR3 DNA reads TGTGCCAGCAGCTTAATTGAACAAATAACCCAAGAGACCCAGTACTTC. Translated, it gives CASSLIEQITQETQYF. The rearrangement uses TRBV7-9 and TRBJ2-5; no definite D call. The V gene's germline CDR1 is SEHNR and CDR2 FQNEAQ (reference sequence). The V end was cut by 2 bases, the J end by 1 base, with 14 bases between. This CDR3 is built from 16 residues.

The CDR3 is CASEETGTGNSPLHF. CDR3 DNA sequence: TGTGCCAGCGAAGAGACCGGGACAGGGAATTCACCCCTCCACTTT. V gene TRBV6-1 combines with J gene TRBJ1-6; 9 bases fit TRBD1. J gave up 7 bases and V 8 bases, and 9 bases lay outside the gene matches. The CDR3 runs 15 residues. Germline CDR1 and CDR2: MNHNS and SASEGT.

The chain is built from TRBV28 and TRBJ1-3; D might be TRBD1 (5 bases). The CDR3 covers 16 residues. V was trimmed by 3 bases and J by 6 bases, leaving 18 bases between them. Germline V gives CDR1 MDHEN, CDR2 SYDVKM. The CDR3 DNA reads as TGTGCCAGCAGTTTCTCCGGGGCCGTAGTAGCAAACACCATATATTTT. Translating gives CASSFSGAVVANTIYF.

This chain connects TRBV10-3 to TRBJ1-2, with D uncertain. V was shortened by 0 bases and J by 8 bases, with 16 bases between the two germline ends. The CDR3 runs to 15 residues. The germline V gene encodes CDR1 ENHRY and CDR2 SYGVKD. The CDR3 DNA is TGTGCCATCAGTGAGTCTCTGCGGTTCTCTCGGGGCTACACCTTC. This sequence encodes CAISESLRFSRGYTF.

V usage is TRBV5-1 and J usage is TRBJ1-2; weak D call: TRBD1 (6 bases). CDR3 length: 13 amino acids. Trimming took 2 bases from V and 4 from J, leaving 9 bases between them. Looked up from germline, CDR1 is SGHRS and CDR2 is YFSETQ. The DNA for the CDR3 is TGCGCCAGCAGCTTTGGACAGACCTATGGCTACACCTTC. Protein: CASSFGQTYGYTF.

A single count supports this clone. This chain joins TRBV7-8 and TRBJ2-1; 14 nucleotides match TRBD2. Germline assignment: CDR1 SGHVS and CDR2 FQNEAQ. There are 15 residues in the CDR3. After removal of 4 bases from V and 6 bases from J, the junction contained 2 bases not matched to a gene. CDR3 amino acids: CASSSTSGGANEQFF. DNA of the CDR3: TGTGCCAGCAGCTCGACTAGCGGGGGGGCCAATGAGCAGTTCTTC.

DNA of the CDR3: TGTGCCAGTTTCGATCGGGCAGACAATCAGCCCCAGCATTTT. Amino acids: CASFDRADNQPQHF. The V call is TRBV19, the J call TRBJ1-5; D unclear. Per germline, CDR1 LNHDA and CDR2 SQIVND (reference sequence). This CDR3 has 14 amino acids. Between the trimmed V and J ends, which lost 8 bases and 3 bases, there was a span of 14 bases. The full variable domain, completed using reference TRBV19 and TRBJ1-5, is DGGITQSPKYLFRKEGQNVTLSCEQNLNHDAMYWYRQDPGQGLRLIYYSQIVNDFQKGDIAEGYSVSREKKESFPLTVTSAQKNPTAFYLCASFDRADNQPQHFGDGTRLSIL.

The rearrangement uses TRBV10-3 and TRBJ1-2; 9 nucleotides agree with TRBD1. The CDR3 loop spans 14 amino acids. J was trimmed by 6 bases and V by 3 bases; bases with no gene match: 5. Germline CDR1 ENHRY, CDR2 SYGVKD. CDR3 residues: CAISDTGGSHGYTF. The DNA of the CDR3 is TGTGCCATCAGTGATACAGGGGGCTCCCATGGCTACACCTTC.

The rearrangement uses TRBV5-1 and TRBJ2-6; D not certain. The CDR3 has 14 residues. CDR1 is SGHRS, CDR2 YFSETQ, per germline. The V end lost 2 bases, the J end lost 2 bases, and 5 bases lay between the germline ends. The CDR3 reads CASSLNPGANVLTF. In DNA form, the CDR3 reads TGCGCCAGCAGCTTAAACCCTGGGGCCAACGTCCTGACTTTC.

This chain connects TRBV15 to TRBJ2-5; 8 nucleotides line up with TRBD2. CDR3 length equals 16 residues. CDR1 LNHNV and CDR2 YYDKDF come from the germline V gene (reference sequence). After removal of 0 bases from V and 4 bases from J, the junction contained 7 bases not matched to a gene. CDR3: CATSRDVRLAGETQYF. CDR3 DNA: TGTGCCACCAGCAGAGATGTTCGGCTAGCGGGAGAGACCCAGTACTTC. The entire variable domain, with the rest obtained from reference TRBV15 and TRBJ2-5, is as follows: DAMVIQNPRYQVTQFGKPVTLSCSQTLNHNVMYWYQQKSSQAPKLLFHYYDKDFNNEADTPDNFQSRRPNTSFCFLDIRSPGLGDTAMYLCATSRDVRLAGETQYFGPGTRLLVL.

This clone was seen once. V is TRBV5-4 and J is TRBJ1-1; 8 positions agree with TRBD1. The CDR3 extends over 14 amino acids. V lost 4 bases and J lost 8; bases outside the gene matches: 10. The germline gives CDR1 SGHNT, CDR2 YYREEE (reference sequence). The CDR3 sequence: CASSRWDRSREAFF. In DNA form, the CDR3 reads TGTGCCAGCAGCAGGTGGGACAGGTCGCGCGAAGCTTTCTTT.